This entry lists 10 T cell receptor beta chains sequenced from one sample in a study of T cell repertoires in cytomegalovirus infection (dated by TCRdb to the late 2010s). Instrument on record: Illumina HiSeq 1500. The raw public reads went through TCRdb reprocessing: fastp at Q25, MiXCR clone calling, in-frame beta chains kept. For every CDR3 protein sequence, its rows merge into one entry that carries the most common genes and DNA. The sample table contains approximately 910,000 distinct CDR3 sequences; only one count was recorded for approximately 33% of them. The top ten clones comprise around 15% of the sample. Per the publication, the treatment or condition label means: in vitro stimulation with specific CMV peptide epitopes to enrich CMV-specific T cells. These receptors' antigens are unknown. Material: cultured CD8+ T cells from PBMCs, obtained from culture after CMV antigen stimulation. These TCRs come from a human donor in good health (CMV status not recorded). Some clones in this sample may be carry-over from other donors' samples.

This clonotype turned up a few times. The V gene is TRBV7-9, the J gene TRBJ2-7; either TRBD1 or TRBD2 may supply D (6 bases each). The CDR3 has 13 amino acids. The V end lost 5 bases, the J end lost 2 bases, and 10 bases lay between the germline ends. CDR1 is SEHNR, CDR2 FQNEAQ, per germline (reference sequence). The CDR3 region has the DNA TGTGCCAGCAGCAAGGGGGGCCCCTACGAGCAGTACGTC. This codes for CASSKGGPYEQYV.

V and J are TRBV7-9 and TRBJ1-1; 9 bases are a match to TRBD1. The CDR3 spans 12 residues. Trimming cost V 11 bases and J 4 bases; bases outside gene matches: 5. In germline, CDR1 is SEHNR, CDR2 FQNEAQ (reference sequence). DNA for the CDR3: TGTGCCCAGGGACAGGGAGTCACTGAAGCTTTCTTT. Amino acids: CAQGQGVTEAFF.

In its sample, this clonotype was seen a few times. The rearrangement links TRBV19 to TRBJ2-5, with no clear D. V was shortened by 1 base and J by 2 bases, with 8 bases between the two germline ends. The length of the CDR3 is 14 residues. Germline assignment: CDR1 LNHDA and CDR2 SQIVND (reference sequence). Here the CDR3 DNA reads TGTGCCAGTAGTATAGGCACAGTTCAAGAGACCCAGTACTTC. Protein product: CASSIGTVQETQYF.

At least ten counts were recorded for this clonotype. This chain connects TRBV7-3 to TRBJ2-1, with D perhaps TRBD1 or TRBD2 (5 bases each). The germline V gene encodes CDR1 SGHTA and CDR2 FQGTGA. CDR3 size: 14 residues. Trimming stripped 1 base from V and 6 bases from J, with 10 bases between. CDR3 sequence reads: CASSLIGAGNEQFF. The CDR3 bases are TGTGCCAGCAGCTTAATAGGGGCGGGCAATGAGCAGTTCTTC.

The CDR3, as DNA: TGTGCCATCAGTGAGACTTACGAGGGGGATACGCAGTATTTT. Amino acid sequence: CAISETYEGDTQYF. The chain recombines TRBV10-3 with TRBJ2-3; D is possibly TRBD1 or TRBD2 (5 bases each). Trimming took off 2 bases at V and 6 bases at J, with 12 bases between the two ends. The CDR3 spans 14 residues. From germline, CDR1 is ENHRY and CDR2 SYGVKD.

Notes on this clonotype: A much larger clone differs by one base, so this may be a read error. The rearrangement uses TRBV14 and TRBJ2-1; 11 bases are shared with TRBD1. Looked up from germline, CDR1 is SGHDN and CDR2 is FVKESK. CDR3 length: 16 residues. The junction had 9 bases not matched to a gene; V was cut back by 7 bases and J by 4 bases. The chain's CDR3 is CASNHPGQGAYNEQFF. CDR3 sequence (DNA): TGTGCCAGCAACCATCCCGGACAGGGGGCTTACAATGAGCAGTTCTTC.

The chain uses TRBV27 and TRBJ2-7; the D gene is possibly TRBD2 (6 bases). This CDR3 has 17 amino acids. Trimming cost V 5 bases and J 1 base, with 21 bases left between them. Germline values: CDR1 MNHEY, CDR2 SMNVEV (reference sequence). The CDR3 here is CASSPAGRIGFSYEQYF. The CDR3 DNA is TGTGCCAGCAGTCCCGCGGGGCGCATCGGATTTTCCTACGAGCAGTACTTC.

This chain joins TRBV7-9 and TRBJ2-7, with a tentative D call TRBD1 (6 bases). This CDR3 comprises 19 residues. The V end lost 5 bases, the J end lost 0 bases, and 26 bases lay between the germline ends. Germline CDR1 reads SEHNR; CDR2 reads FQNEAQ (reference sequence). CDR3 in DNA: TGTGCCAGCAGCGACGAAAACAGGGACCGCTTTTTGCCCTCCTACGAGCAGTACTTC. Amino acid sequence: CASSDENRDRFLPSYEQYF.

The J gene is TRBJ1-6, the V gene TRBV5-4, with a weak D call TRBD1 (5 bases). The germline gives CDR1 SGHNT, CDR2 YYREEE (reference sequence). This CDR3 contains 14 residues. V lost 1 base, J lost 9 bases, and 11 bases lay in between. This chain's CDR3 is CASSLSGTVSPLHF. DNA for the CDR3: TGTGCCAGCAGCTTGTCCGGGACGGTTTCACCCCTCCACTTT. Complete variable domain (other parts from reference TRBV5-4 and TRBJ1-6): ETGVTQSPTHLIKTRGQQVTLRCSSQSGHNTVSWYQQALGQGPQFIFQYYREEENGRGNFPPRFSGLQFPNYSSELNVNALELDDSALYLCASSLSGTVSPLHFGNGTRLTVT.

The J gene is TRBJ1-5, the V gene TRBV27; 10 nucleotides line up with TRBD1. The CDR3 extends over 15 amino acids. Losses at the gene ends were 5 bases for V and 4 bases for J; bases not matched to a gene: 5. Germline V gives CDR1 MNHEY, CDR2 SMNVEV (reference sequence). CDR3 nucleotide sequence: TGTGCCAGCAGTAAGGGACAGGGGATTAATCAGCCCCAGCATTTT. It is translated as CASSKGQGINQPQHF.